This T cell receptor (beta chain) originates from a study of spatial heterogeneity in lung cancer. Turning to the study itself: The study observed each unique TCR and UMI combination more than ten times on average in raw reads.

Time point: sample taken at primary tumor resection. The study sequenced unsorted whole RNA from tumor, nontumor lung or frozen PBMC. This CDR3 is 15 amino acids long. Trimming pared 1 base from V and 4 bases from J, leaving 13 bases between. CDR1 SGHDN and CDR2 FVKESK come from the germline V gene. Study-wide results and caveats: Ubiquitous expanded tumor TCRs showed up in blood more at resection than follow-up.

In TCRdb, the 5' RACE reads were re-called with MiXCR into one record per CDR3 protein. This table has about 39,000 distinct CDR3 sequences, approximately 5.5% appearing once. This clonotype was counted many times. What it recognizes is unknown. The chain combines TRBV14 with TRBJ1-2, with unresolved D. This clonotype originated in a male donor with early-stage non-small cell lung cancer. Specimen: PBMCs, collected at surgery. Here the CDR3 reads CASSQGPVPAYGYTF. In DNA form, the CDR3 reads TGTGCCAGCAGCCAAGGACCGGTCCCGGCCTATGGCTACACCTTC.